The 19 T cell receptor beta chains reported below all come from one sample, sequenced in a study of blood T cells in healthy people across ages. PCR was performed a second time for roughly 6 to 12 cycles using a sample-barcoded 5' primer and a J-beta primer mix. TCRdb itself ran the 5' RACE reads through MiXCR, one entry per CDR3 protein. The sample includes 700,000 to 1,000,000 distinct CDR3 sequences, 44% of them seen just once. Sequences were obtained from blood. These receptors all stem from a man aged 55 to 69 in good health.

This clonotype was observed a few times. The rearrangement links TRBV9 to TRBJ2-3; 12 nucleotides line up with TRBD2. V was pared by 2 bases and J by 6 bases, with 4 bases of the junction left unmatched. Germline values: CDR1 SGDLS, CDR2 YYNGEE. This CDR3 is built from 15 residues. The CDR3 coding sequence is TGTGCCAGCAGCGTCTCTAGCGGGGGGGTGGATACGCAGTATTTT. It encodes CASSVSSGGVDTQYF.

V and J are TRBV7-2 and TRBJ1-4; D call uncertain. Germline CDR1 is SGHTA and CDR2 is FQGNSA. This CDR3 spans 15 amino acids. Trimming cost V 5 bases and J 8 bases, with 18 bases left between them. This chain's CDR3 is CASSPFSPDPEKLFF. The CDR3 region has the DNA TGTGCCAGCAGCCCGTTCAGTCCGGATCCCGAAAAACTGTTTTTT.

This chain connects TRBV4-3 to TRBJ2-3; 8 nucleotides line up with TRBD2. The CDR3 extends over 18 amino acids. Germline CDR1 is LGHNA and CDR2 is YSLEER. Trimming took 1 base from V and 4 from J; bases not matched to a gene: 13. The CDR3 protein is CASSQGPHSGGNADTQYF. In DNA form, the CDR3 reads TGCGCCAGCAGCCAAGGTCCCCACTCGGGGGGGAACGCAGATACGCAGTATTTT.

In this sample, this clonotype turned up a few times. The CDR3 sequence: CASSSHSSGGIYEQYF. The CDR3 nucleotides are TGTGCCAGCAGCTCCCATTCCAGCGGGGGAATTTACGAGCAGTACTTC. The chain recombines TRBV25-1 with TRBJ2-7, with TRBD2 identical over 8 bases. The CDR3 runs to 16 residues. In germline, CDR1 is MGHDK, CDR2 SYGVNS. V lost 6 bases and J lost 4; bases outside the gene matches: 14.

A few counts support this clonotype. V and J are TRBV10-3 and TRBJ2-3; 8 nucleotides agree with TRBD1. V lost 2 bases, J lost 1 base, and 5 bases stayed unmatched. This CDR3 comprises 16 residues. Germline lookup yields CDR1 ENHRY and CDR2 SYGVKD. CDR3 nucleotides: TGTGCCATCAGTGAGGGCACAGGGGGTGGCACAGATACGCAGTATTTT. Translating gives CAISEGTGGGTDTQYF.

The V call is TRBV6-2 or TRBV6-3, the J call TRBJ2-5; D gene ambiguous. The CDR3 totals 11 residues. Deletions cut 9 bases from V and 11 bases from J, with 16 bases between. The germline V gene encodes CDR1 MNHEY and CDR2 SVGEGT. This CDR3 reads CASSGGFMQYF. DNA of the CDR3: TGTGCCAGTTCGGGTGGGTTCATGCAGTACTTC.

A single count supports this clonotype. The V and J genes are TRBV6-1 and TRBJ2-3; TRBD2 might be the D (7 bases). V lost 3 bases and J 3 bases, leaving 22 bases between the germline ends. CDR3 size: 18 residues. Germline V gives CDR1 MNHNS, CDR2 SASEGT. The CDR3 bases are TGTGCCAGCAGTGACAGGGAGGGATCAGGGGTTGGGACAGATACGCAGTATTTT. It codes for CASSDREGSGVGTDTQYF.

This clonotype was seen a few times. The rearrangement links TRBV10-3 to TRBJ2-1; no clear D. The germline V gene encodes CDR1 ENHRY and CDR2 SYGVKD. Trimming pared 4 bases from V and 5 bases from J, leaving 9 bases between. This CDR3 spans 13 amino acids. The CDR3 DNA reads as TGTGCCATCAGTGTTGTCCAGGACAATGAGCAGTTCTTC. Residues: CAISVVQDNEQFF.

The sample holds many counts of this clonotype. The chain combines TRBV2 with TRBJ2-1; tentative D call: TRBD1 (6 bases). Trimming took 7 bases from V and 2 from J, leaving 15 bases between them. Germline lookup yields CDR1 SNHLY and CDR2 FYNNEI. The CDR3 runs 15 residues. Written as DNA, the CDR3 is TGTGCCAGCAAGGGGAACAGGGAGCCCTACAATGAGCAGTTCTTC. Translating it yields CASKGNREPYNEQFF.

The chain employs TRBV2 and TRBJ2-4; D gene unclear. The J call may not be correct, given that the DNA end is closer to TRBJ2-5. Per the germline V gene, CDR1 is SNHLY and CDR2 is FYNNEI. The CDR3 covers 12 residues. CDR3 sequence: CASRRIQETQYF. The CDR3 region has the DNA TGTGCCAGCAGACGGATCCAAGAGACCCAGTACTTC.

The rearrangement uses TRBV6-1 and TRBJ1-5; D is unresolved. CDR1 and CDR2 (germline): MNHNS, SASEGT. This CDR3 has 15 residues. V was shortened by 10 bases and J by 0 bases, with 16 bases between the two germline ends. CDR3 in amino acids: CATVELKASNQPQHF. In nucleotides, the CDR3 is TGTGCCACAGTAGAATTAAAAGCTAGCAATCAGCCCCAGCATTTT.

The chain recombines TRBV20-1 with TRBJ2-3, with 11 positions matching TRBD2. The CDR3 runs to 15 residues. Trimming took 3 bases from V and 4 from J; bases not matched to a gene: 6. Germline V gene data show CDR1 as DFQATT and CDR2 as SNEGSKA (reference sequence). CDR3 in DNA: TGCAGTGCTAGTATCACTAGCGGGGGAGCAGATACGCAGTATTTT. As protein: CSASITSGGADTQYF.

The rearrangement joins TRBV29-1 to TRBJ2-1; 10 bases are shared with TRBD2. The CDR3 sequence is 15 residues long. CDR1 SQVTM and CDR2 ANQGSEA come from the germline V gene. The V and J ends lost 4 bases and 4 bases, in that order; junction bases with no gene match: 7. The CDR3 sequence is CSVVSSGGIYNEQFF. The CDR3 DNA sequence: TGCAGCGTTGTTTCTAGCGGGGGAATTTACAATGAGCAGTTCTTC.

This clonotype has a handful of counts. The chain's CDR3 is CASRRDLNYGYTF. The CDR3 nucleotides read TGTGCCAGCCGGAGGGACCTTAACTATGGCTACACCTTC. The chain has TRBV7-2 and TRBJ1-2; D might be TRBD1 (5 bases). This CDR3 has 13 residues. Deletions cut 8 bases from V and 1 base from J, with 11 bases between. Germline lookup yields CDR1 SGHTA and CDR2 FQGNSA.

J is TRBJ2-7 and V is TRBV30; D possibly corresponds to TRBD1 (5 bases). Trimming removed 2 bases at V and 7 bases at J, with 15 bases between. CDR1 and CDR2 from the germline V gene are GTSNPN and SVGIG (reference sequence). The CDR3 is 13 amino acids. In DNA form, the CDR3 reads TGTGCCTGGAGTTACCTCCAGGGTAGGGAGCAGTACTTC. Translation gives CAWSYLQGREQYF.

Concerning this clonotype: One junction end does not reproduce the germline sequence, and a read error may be involved. The chain carries TRBV18 and TRBJ2-3; tentatively, D is TRBD2 (6 bases). Germline CDR1 and CDR2: KGHSH and LQKENI. The CDR3 loop spans 14 amino acids. CDR3 residues: CAGSGDVDSDTQYF. CDR3 in DNA: TGTGCCGGCTCGGGGGATGTAGATAGTGATACGCAGTATTTT.

The J gene is TRBJ1-2, the V gene TRBV9; the D is unclear. CDR3 length: 15 amino acids. CDR1 is SGDLS and CDR2 is YYNGEE in the germline V gene. Trimming pared 3 bases from V and 4 bases from J, leaving 16 bases between. DNA of the CDR3: TGTGCCAGCAGCGCCCATCGGGGAACAGCCTATGGCTACACCTTC. This codes for CASSAHRGTAYGYTF. Based on the CDR3 plus reference TRBV9 and TRBJ1-2, the full variable domain is DSGVTQTPKHLITATGQRVTLRCSPRSGDLSVYWYQQSLDQGLQFLIQYYNGEERAKGNILERFSAQQFPDLHSELNLSSLELGDSALYFCASSAHRGTAYGYTFGSGTRLTVV.

The V call is TRBV29-1, the J call TRBJ2-1; D possibly corresponds to TRBD2 (6 bases). The CDR3 runs 12 residues. Looked up from germline, CDR1 is SQVTM and CDR2 is ANQGSEA. V was trimmed by 4 bases and J by 5 bases, leaving 9 bases between them. CDR3 nucleotides: TGCAGCGTTGCGGGGGTAAACAATGAGCAGTTCTTC. Translation gives CSVAGVNNEQFF.

This clonotype occurred many times. The chain links TRBV28 to TRBJ2-1; the match to TRBD1 covers 12 bases. This CDR3 contains 15 residues. Losses at the gene ends were 4 bases for V and 6 bases for J; bases not matched to a gene: 4. Germline-derived CDR1 and CDR2 are MDHEN and SYDVKM. CDR3 DNA sequence: TGTGCCAGCAGTTCTCCGGGACAGGGGGCCAATGAGCAGTTCTTC. Encoded protein: CASSSPGQGANEQFF.